Reported below is one T cell receptor (beta chain). In this sample, this clone turned up a few times. It has no known antigen specificity. Per-base quality was not reported, and no clone a single base away is much larger than it. The data derive from a study of blood T cell repertoires in COVID-19 (dated by TCRdb to 2020 to 2022). Looking at the study overall: Samples from collaborators originated in the United States, Italy and Spain and spanned both the acute and convalescent phases of COVID-19. The dataset comprised deeply sampled blood TCRbeta repertoires from subjects exposed to, actively infected with, or recovered from COVID-19. The material from the prospective study consisted of cDNA or gDNA derived from T cells, B-cell-depleted T cells, or PBMCs. The repertoires were released in a freely available public database intended as a resource for research on the immune response to SARS-CoV-2. HLA class I and class II types, where available, came from metadata supplied by the sample provider rather than from assay-based typing. A de-identified subject ID, COVID-19 status, age in years and sex were almost always included in the sample metadata. The samples were drawn from the first 160 participants of the ongoing ImmuneRACE study and from 1,200 or so subjects provided by 6 global collaborators. The research as a whole found: Clinical and demographic metadata were provided uncurated, with the amount varying by source and participant.

Collaborating institutions collected whole blood in K2EDTA tubes following their own protocols. For TCRbeta analysis, collaborator samples were shipped as frozen whole blood, as isolated PBMCs, or as DNA extracted from either sample type. TCRbeta CDR3 regions were amplified from genomic DNA using the immunoSEQ Assay, a bias-controlled multiplex PCR. The study's processing was this. The number of nucleated cells in each sample was estimated by amplification of reference gene primers within the assay. Sequence reads were collapsed and filtered to measure the absolute abundance of every unique TCRbeta CDR3 rearrangement. Productive Simpson clonality was computed per sample as the square root of Simpson's diversity index over productive rearrangements. Imported from immuneACCESS, the table was reduced by TCRdb to in-frame sequences with V and J called. These copies leave out some clones; in studies compared against another copy, an unresolved V gene accounts for under half, and the cause of the remainder is not known. V, J and clone size are those of that table, while D and trimming were read from the DNA. This sample has 40,000 to 55,000 clones in its table, and roughly 90% of those were observed once. The top ten constitute roughly 3% of the sample.

From its cysteine to its phenylalanine, the CDR3 spans 14 amino acids. Only the CDR3 part of the read is kept: 42 bases, read in frame from the first base. For this chain, trimming is 3 bases at the V end and 7 bases at the J end, and the number of junction bases without a gene match is 2. Taken from the germline V gene, the CDR1 and CDR2 loops are SGHDT and YYEEEE. The sequence came from a man aged 45-65 years with active COVID-19. Material: peripheral blood. The rearranged chain carries TRBV5-6 and TRBJ1-6; 9 nucleotides in the junction match TRBD1. The CDR3 region has the sequence CASSYTGGNSPLHF. The bases are TGTGCCAGCAGCTATACAGGGGGCAATTCACCCCTCCACTTT.